Below are 24 T cell receptor beta chains sequenced from a single sample in a study of shared clonotypes between healthy human individuals. Clones were read by immunoSEQ multiplex PCR, and TCRdb kept only the in-frame ones, dropping some. The sample carries around 2,000,000 clones, around 95% recorded once. The sequenced material came from naive CD4+ T cells sorted from blood. Subset denoted: CD45RA+ positively selected. The source is a man between 18 and 29 years old in good health.

The V gene is TRBV19, the J gene TRBJ2-3; the D gene could be TRBD1 or TRBD2 (6 bases each). This CDR3 is built from 16 residues. V lost 3 bases to trimming and J lost 3 bases, with 16 bases between them. CDR1 and CDR2 (germline): LNHDA, SQIVND (reference sequence). DNA for the CDR3: TGTGCCAGTAGTATTTCGGGACATGGAGGGACAGATACGCAGTATTTT. This sequence encodes CASSISGHGGTDTQYF.

The chain joins TRBV7-9 to TRBJ2-7, with 7 bases matching TRBD1. Germline CDR1 SEHNR, CDR2 FQNEAQ (reference sequence). This CDR3 has 15 residues. The V segment lost 5 bases and the J segment 2 bases; nucleotides outside the gene matches: 9. CDR3 sequence (DNA): TGTGCCAGCAGCCCCTTGGGACAGCAAGCCTACGAGCAGTACTTC. Protein product: CASSPLGQQAYEQYF.

The rearrangement links TRBV11-2 to TRBJ1-4; tentative D call: TRBD1 (6 bases). The CDR3 totals 15 residues. Per the germline V gene, CDR1 is SGHAT and CDR2 is FQNNGV. Trimming shortened V by 4 bases and J by 3 bases, and 12 bases separated the two germline ends. The DNA of the CDR3 is TGTGCCAGCAGCTCGATAGAGGGGGCTAATGAAAAACTGTTTTTT. Translation: CASSSIEGANEKLFF.

In nucleotides, the CDR3 is TGTGCCTGGAGTTTTACAGGGTATGGCTACACCTTC. It encodes CAWSFTGYGYTF. The chain couples TRBV30 to TRBJ1-2; D may be TRBD1 (6 bases). CDR1 and CDR2 (germline): GTSNPN, SVGIG (reference sequence). The CDR3 extends over 12 amino acids. The V end lost 2 bases, the J end lost 5 bases, and 9 bases lay between the germline ends.

CDR3 nucleotide sequence: TGTGCCAGCAGCTACTCTGGGGCTGAAGCTTTCTTT. Translated: CASSYSGAEAFF. The chain couples TRBV11-3 to TRBJ1-1; D remains unclear. Germline V gene sequence: CDR1 SGHNT, CDR2 YENEEA. Trimming pared 4 bases from V and 6 bases from J, leaving 9 bases between. This CDR3 spans 12 amino acids. The variable domain in full, completed from reference TRBV11-3 and TRBJ1-1, reads EAGVVQSPRYKIIEKKQPVAFWCNPISGHNTLYWYLQNLGQGPELLIRYENEEAVDDSQLPKDRFSAERLKGVDSTLKIQPAELGDSAVYLCASSYSGAEAFFGQGTRLTVV.

The chain recombines TRBV30 with TRBJ2-5; tentative D call: TRBD2 (6 bases). The CDR3 totals 13 residues. Germline V gene data show CDR1 as GTSNPN and CDR2 as SVGIG (reference sequence). V lost 3 bases to trimming and J lost 4 bases, with 12 bases between them. Here the CDR3 reads CAWSLLSGETQYF. DNA of the CDR3: TGTGCCTGGAGCCTTCTTAGCGGAGAGACCCAGTACTTC.

The chain couples TRBV5-4 to TRBJ2-3; 7 bases match TRBD1. The CDR3 is 16 amino acids. V lost 4 bases to trimming and J lost 5 bases; unmatched junction nucleotides: 13. Germline V gene sequence: CDR1 SGHNT, CDR2 YYREEE (reference sequence). CDR3: CASSKAGGSERDTQYF. For the CDR3, the DNA is TGTGCCAGCAGCAAGGCAGGGGGTTCGGAGAGAGATACGCAGTATTTT.

The chain carries TRBV5-1 and TRBJ2-2; TRBD1 might be the D (6 bases). This CDR3 is 15 amino acids long. CDR1 and CDR2 from the germline V gene are SGHRS and YFSETQ. Between the trimmed V and J ends, which lost 0 bases and 5 bases, there was a span of 11 bases. The CDR3 is CASSLAGHLTGELFF. As DNA, the CDR3 is TGCGCCAGCAGCTTGGCGGGACACCTAACCGGGGAGCTGTTTTTT.

V is TRBV7-9 and J is TRBJ1-3; D unresolved. The CDR3 has 15 residues. Trimming took off 0 bases at V and 4 bases at J, with 10 bases between the two ends. The germline CDR1 and CDR2 sequences are SEHNR and FQNEAQ (reference sequence). CDR3 sequence reads: CASSLAEIRGNTIYF. In nucleotides, the CDR3 is TGTGCCAGCAGCTTAGCCGAGATCCGGGGAAACACCATATATTTT. Filled out from reference TRBV7-9 and TRBJ1-3, the complete variable domain reads DTGVSQNPRHKITKRGQNVTFRCDPISEHNRLYWYRQTLGQGPEFLTYFQNEAQLEKSRLLSDRFSAERPKGSFSTLEIQRTEQGDSAMYLCASSLAEIRGNTIYFGEGSWLTVV.

This clone was recorded only once. The chain couples TRBV30 to TRBJ1-4; D gene uncertain. The germline V gene encodes CDR1 GTSNPN and CDR2 SVGIG (reference sequence). The ends were cut back, 1 base at V and 8 bases at J, with 8 bases in the middle. The CDR3 loop spans 12 amino acids. CDR3: CAWSADGEKLFF. The CDR3 DNA is TGTGCCTGGAGTGCGGATGGGGAAAAACTGTTTTTT.

This clone was observed a single time. This chain joins TRBV29-1 and TRBJ1-1; D is unresolved. The V and J ends lost 6 bases and 3 bases respectively, with 8 bases between them. The germline gives CDR1 SQVTM, CDR2 ANQGSEA. This CDR3 spans 11 amino acids. The DNA of the CDR3 is TGCAGCGTCATGCGGGACACTGAAGCTTTCTTT. Amino acids: CSVMRDTEAFF.

A word on this clone: Different DNA sequences within this sample yield the same CDR3. The chain joins TRBV29-1 to TRBJ2-1, with 10 bases fitting TRBD2. In germline, CDR1 is SQVTM, CDR2 ANQGSEA. Trimming removed 7 bases from V and 4 bases from J; junction bases left unmatched: 4. The CDR3 is made up of 13 amino acids. CDR3 in amino acids: CSALAGGYNEQFF. CDR3 nucleotides: TGCAGCGCTTTAGCGGGAGGATACAATGAGCAGTTCTTC.

The chain carries TRBV6-1 and TRBJ1-5; D not certain. The CDR3 extends over 11 amino acids. Germline-derived CDR1 and CDR2 are MNHNS and SASEGT. Deletions cut 2 bases from V and 9 bases from J, with 5 bases between. CDR3 nucleotides: TGTGCCAGCAGTGAACCCTGGCCCCAGCATTTT. Translation gives CASSEPWPQHF.

Only one count was recorded for this clone. This may be a read error, as it is one base from a much larger clone. The chain has TRBV30 and TRBJ2-5; D is uncertain. The CDR3 loop spans 11 amino acids. In germline, CDR1 is GTSNPN, CDR2 SVGIG (reference sequence). Trimming shortened V by 2 bases and J by 5 bases, and 6 bases separated the two germline ends. As DNA, the CDR3 is TGTGCCTGGAGTTCCATGGAGACCCAGTACTTC. It is translated as CAWSSMETQYF.

This clone is a singleton in its sample. The rearrangement joins TRBV30 to TRBJ1-5; weak D call: TRBD1 (5 bases). V was cut by 5 bases and J by 0 bases, with 11 bases left in between. CDR3 length: 14 residues. Germline loops: CDR1 GTSNPN, CDR2 SVGIG (reference sequence). The CDR3 region has the DNA TGTGCCTGGGGGGACGTTGATAGCAATCAGCCCCAGCATTTT. This encodes CAWGDVDSNQPQHF. The variable domain in full, with the rest retrieved from reference TRBV30 and TRBJ1-5, is SQTIHQWPATLVQPVGSPLSLECTVEGTSNPNLYWYRQAAGRGLQLLFYSVGIGQISSEVPQNLSASRPQDRQFILSSKKLLLSDSGFYLCAWGDVDSNQPQHFGDGTRLSIL.

J is TRBJ2-2 and V is TRBV27; D gene uncertain. The CDR3 consists of 15 residues. CDR1 and CDR2 from the germline V gene are MNHEY and SMNVEV (reference sequence). With 3 bases removed from V and 3 bases from J, the gap between germline ends came to 11 bases. DNA for the CDR3: TGTGCCAGCAGTTTCCCCCCCCGGGACACCGGGGAGCTGTTTTTT. Protein: CASSFPPRDTGELFF.

V gene TRBV30 combines with J gene TRBJ1-2; no definite D call. V gave up 4 bases and J gave up 8 bases, with 17 bases separating them. CDR1 and CDR2 from the germline V gene are GTSNPN and SVGIG (reference sequence). The CDR3 length is 13 residues. As DNA, the CDR3 is TGTGCCTGGACCTCGCTGGAAGGGTACGGCTACACCTTC. This gives the protein CAWTSLEGYGYTF.

With regard to this clone: Additional DNA sequences in this sample encode the identical CDR3. The chain links TRBV18 to TRBJ2-3, with D uncertain. V was cut by 3 bases and J by 1 base, with 5 bases left in between. The CDR3 extends over 13 amino acids. Germline CDR1 and CDR2: KGHSH and LQKENI. CDR3: CASSPDRTDTQYF. The CDR3 region has the DNA TGTGCCAGCTCACCGGATCGCACAGATACGCAGTATTTT.

The chain has TRBV10-3 and TRBJ2-1; a weak D match, TRBD1 (6 bases). Deletions cut 5 bases from V and 5 bases from J, with 13 bases between. The CDR3 contains 14 residues. CDR1 and CDR2 (germline): ENHRY, SYGVKD. CDR3 protein: CAISPDRMNNEQFF. CDR3 DNA sequence: TGTGCCATCAGTCCGGACAGAATGAACAATGAGCAGTTCTTC.

The rearrangement links TRBV7-9 to TRBJ2-7; no firm D call. V was cut by 5 bases and J by 3 bases, with 8 bases left in between. Germline CDR1 is SEHNR and CDR2 is FQNEAQ (reference sequence). The CDR3 is 12 residues long. The CDR3 DNA is TGTGCCAGCAGCGCCTCGGGCTACGAGCAGTACTTC. Residues: CASSASGYEQYF.

V is TRBV28 and J is TRBJ2-7; 10 bases map to TRBD1. CDR1 and CDR2 from the germline V gene are MDHEN and SYDVKM. V lost 4 bases to trimming and J lost 3 bases; unmatched junction nucleotides: 9. This CDR3 is 16 amino acids long. CDR3 in DNA: TGTGCCAGCAGTTCTCCTGCCGGGACAGGGGTCTACGAGCAGTACTTC. Translation: CASSSPAGTGVYEQYF.

V gene TRBV18 combines with J gene TRBJ2-6; no clear D gene. The CDR3 has 14 amino acids. Germline CDR1 reads KGHSH; CDR2 reads LQKENI. With 4 bases removed from V and 0 bases from J, the gap between germline ends came to 4 bases. CDR3 loop: CASSQNSGANVLTF. The CDR3 DNA sequence: TGTGCCAGCTCACAGAACTCTGGGGCCAACGTCCTGACTTTC.

As for this clone: A single base separates this from a much larger clone, so it may be a read error. CDR3 DNA sequence: TGTGCCAGCAGCTCCTTTTCCTCCGAGCAGTACTTC. Translating it yields CASSSFSSEQYF. The V and J genes are TRBV7-2 and TRBJ2-7; unclear D gene. Germline loops: CDR1 SGHTA, CDR2 FQGNSA. This CDR3 has 12 residues.

The gene calls are TRBV6-6 and TRBJ2-2; D is undetermined. Trimming shortened V by 6 bases and J by 0 bases, and 2 bases separated the two germline ends. Germline CDR1 reads MNHNY; CDR2 reads SVGAGI (reference sequence). The CDR3 loop spans 12 amino acids. The CDR3 reads CASRSNTGELFF. The CDR3 nucleotides read TGTGCCAGCAGATCGAACACCGGGGAGCTGTTTTTT.